This T cell receptor (beta chain) was sequenced for a study of blood T cell repertoires in COVID-19. Repertoires were generated with immunoSEQ multiplex PCR, while TCRdb's copy carries only in-frame clones and drops some. The sample has 160,000 or so clones, around three quarters seen once. Per germline, CDR1 KGHSH and CDR2 LQKENI. The CDR3 has 16 residues. Trimming took 5 bases from V and 2 from J, leaving 16 bases between them. This rearrangement joins TRBV18 to TRBJ1-5; the D is unclear. The clonotype was recovered from a man in his 70s with active or convalescent COVID-19. Sequenced input: peripheral blood. CDR3 nucleotides: TGTGCCAGCTCATCTCTTCAGGATTTTGGCAATCAGCCCCAGCATTTT. This translates into CASSSLQDFGNQPQHF.